This T cell receptor beta chain stems from a study of T cells after yellow fever vaccination. About the study: The SMART-Seq v4 Ultra Low Input method served to prepare the low-cell-number fractions.

Study-wide findings and caveats: The appearance of a small share of clonotypes in both CD4 and CD8 compartments was observed. There was a possibility that FACS-sorted repertoires contained abundant clonotypes contaminating from the bulk population.

Production of TCR cDNA was by 5'RACE template switching, which also added a universal primer site and UMIs. TCRdb itself ran the 5' RACE reads through MiXCR, one entry per CDR3 protein. The sample yields 120,000 or so distinct CDR3 sequences, approximately 14% seen once. This clonotype was found many times. Its target is not known. This specimen was CD8+ T cells sorted from PBMCs, taken 5 days after the yellow fever booster vaccination. The receptor was derived from a man aged 18 to 35 who received the YFV17D yellow fever vaccine.

The CDR3 protein is CASSRNGRAQADTQYF. The CDR3 nucleotides read TGTGCCAGCAGCCGCAACGGTAGGGCGCAGGCAGATACGCAGTATTTT. The chain recombines TRBV7-8 with TRBJ2-3; D not certain. V lost 5 bases, J lost 4 bases, and 19 bases lay in between. The CDR3 length is 16 residues. Germline CDR1 reads SGHVS; CDR2 reads FQNEAQ. The whole variable domain, remainder taken from reference TRBV7-8 and TRBJ2-3, is GAGVSQSPRYKVAKRGQDVALRCDPISGHVSLFWYQQALGQGPEFLTYFQNEAQLDKSGLPSDRFFAERPEGSVSTLKIQRTQQEDSAVYLCASSRNGRAQADTQYFGPGTRLTVL.